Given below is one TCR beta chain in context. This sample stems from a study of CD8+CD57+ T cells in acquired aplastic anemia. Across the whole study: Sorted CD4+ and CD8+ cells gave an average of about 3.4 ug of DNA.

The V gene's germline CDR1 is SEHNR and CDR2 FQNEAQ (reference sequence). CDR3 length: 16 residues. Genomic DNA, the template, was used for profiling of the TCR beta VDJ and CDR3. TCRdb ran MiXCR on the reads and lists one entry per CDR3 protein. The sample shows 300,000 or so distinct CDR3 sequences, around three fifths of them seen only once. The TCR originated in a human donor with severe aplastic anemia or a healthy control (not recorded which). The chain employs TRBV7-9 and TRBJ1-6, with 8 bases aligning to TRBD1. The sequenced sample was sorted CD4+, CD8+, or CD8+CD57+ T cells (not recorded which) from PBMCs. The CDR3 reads CGSSLDRGPSNSPLHF. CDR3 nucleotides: TGTGGGAGCAGCTTAGACAGGGGCCCTTCCAATTCACCCCTCCACTTT.